This passage covers 2 T cell receptor beta chains from one sample sequenced in a study of identical twins. From the 5' RACE reads, TCRdb called clonotypes with MiXCR, one entry per CDR3 protein. Of 300,000 to 400,000 distinct CDR3 sequences listed, about 10% are singletons. Input material: naive T cells sorted from blood. These TCRs come from a woman aged 45-59 years in good health.

Details on this clonotype: No conserved phenylalanine or tryptophan is present at the end of the CDR3, so a read error is the likely explanation. This chain connects TRBV7-2 to TRBJ2-7, with D hard to call. The CDR3 length is 13 residues. The V gene lost 1 base and the J gene lost 4 bases, with 8 bases spanning the gap. Germline assignment: CDR1 SGHTA and CDR2 FQGNSA. The chain's CDR3 is CASSLERVYEQYY. In DNA form, the CDR3 reads TGTGCCAGCAGCTTAGAGCGAGTTTACGAGCAGTACTAC.

The genes are TRBV12-3 or TRBV12-4 and TRBJ2-7; tentatively, D is TRBD1 or TRBD2 (6 bases each). The CDR3 covers 15 residues. Trimming left V 1 base short and J 1 base short, with 11 bases between. Here the CDR3 DNA reads TGTGCCAGCAGTTTAGGGGGGGACAAGTCCTACGAGCAGTACTTC. Translation gives CASSLGGDKSYEQYF.